Listed here are 5 T cell receptor beta chains from one sample, sequenced in a study of T cell repertoires in cytomegalovirus infection. Antigen specificity for these receptors is unknown. One entry per CDR3 protein, called by TCRdb with MiXCR from the reads. The sample has 450,000 to 550,000 distinct CDR3 sequences, roughly 46% seen once; the top ten hold about 41%. The source was cultured PBMCs, collected from culture after CMV antigen stimulation. The receptor set was obtained from a human donor in good health (CMV status not recorded). Some clones in this sample may be carry-over from other donors' samples.

The rearrangement links TRBV6-2 or TRBV6-3 to TRBJ1-1; no definite D call. This CDR3 is 11 amino acids long. The germline V gene encodes CDR1 MNHEY and CDR2 SVGEGT. Deletions cut 3 bases from V and 9 bases from J, with 8 bases between. The CDR3 sequence is CASSYGKQAFF. The CDR3 DNA is TGTGCCAGCAGTTATGGGAAGCAAGCTTTCTTT.

Here the CDR3 DNA reads TGTGCCAGCAGTGAACTCGACAGGTACGAGCAGTACTTC. Protein product: CASSELDRYEQYF. The chain has TRBV6-1 and TRBJ2-7, with D possibly matching TRBD1 (6 bases). From germline, CDR1 is MNHNS and CDR2 SASEGT. This CDR3 spans 13 amino acids. Deletions cut 2 bases from V and 4 bases from J, with 9 bases between.

The J gene is TRBJ1-4, the V gene TRBV7-2; D is ambiguous. Trimming took off 5 bases at V and 11 bases at J, with 12 bases between the two ends. The germline gives CDR1 SGHTA, CDR2 FQGNSA. The CDR3 has 12 residues. DNA of the CDR3: TGTGCCAGCAGCAGTAACGGGGTGAAACTGTTTTTT. Protein sequence: CASSSNGVKLFF.

This rearrangement joins TRBV7-9 to TRBJ1-4; possibly TRBD1 for D (5 bases). V dropped 3 bases and J dropped 8 bases, with 10 bases sitting between them. The CDR3 is 13 residues long. The germline V gene encodes CDR1 SEHNR and CDR2 FQNEAQ (reference sequence). Here the CDR3 DNA reads TGTGCCAGCAGCTTGGGACTGGGAGAAAAACTGTTTTTT. It translates to CASSLGLGEKLFF.

The V call is TRBV18, the J call TRBJ2-4; no reliable D call. CDR1 and CDR2 from the germline V gene are KGHSH and LQKENI. This CDR3 spans 12 amino acids. With 2 bases removed from V and 6 bases from J, the gap between germline ends came to 5 bases. CDR3 nucleotide sequence: TGTGCCAGCTCACCAGACACAAACATTCAGTACTTC. Protein: CASSPDTNIQYF.